The 15 T cell receptor beta chains below were found in one sample sequenced in a study of sequential checkpoint blockade in melanoma. TCRdb keeps only in-frame clones here, not all; method: immunoSEQ multiplex PCR. The sample has fewer than 4,500 clones; approximately 60% are singletons. Treatment reported: randomized to nivolumab then ipilimumab (arm A) or the reverse (arm B). The material was CD8+ T cells sorted from blood (inferred from file names), obtained from a patient given nivolumab and ipilimumab in sequence. Source of these receptors: a human donor with melanoma.

This clone is termed medium-sized. The chain links TRBV5-6 to TRBJ2-7; the match to TRBD1 covers 9 bases. The CDR3 is 15 residues long. The germline gives CDR1 SGHDT, CDR2 YYEEEE. The junction had 7 bases not matched to a gene; V was cut back by 4 bases and J by 2 bases. As DNA, the CDR3 is TGTGCCAGCAGCGGGGGGGACAGGGACGCCTACGAGCAGTACTTC. This codes for CASSGGDRDAYEQYF. Combining the CDR3 with reference TRBV5-6 and TRBJ2-7 gives the whole variable domain DAGVTQSPTHLIKTRGQQVTLRCSPKSGHDTVSWYQQALGQGPQFIFQYYEEEERQRGNFPDRFSGHQFPNYSSELNVNALLLGDSALYLCASSGGDRDAYEQYFGPGTRLTVT.

The V and J genes are TRBV9 and TRBJ2-5, with 12 bases aligning to TRBD2. The DNA matches TRBJ2-7 better at its end, which makes the J call doubtful. CDR1 and CDR2 from the germline V gene are SGDLS and YYNGEE. This CDR3 is built from 14 residues. CDR3: CASSLTSGGDEQYF. For the CDR3, the DNA is TGTGCCAGCAGCTTGACTAGCGGGGGTGACGAGCAGTACTTC.

This chain uses TRBV19 with TRBJ1-2; 9 bases match TRBD1. This CDR3 has 15 amino acids. V lost 4 bases, J lost 9 bases, and 12 bases stayed unmatched. Germline V CDR1 and CDR2: LNHDA, SQIVND (reference sequence). The CDR3, as DNA: TGTGCCAGTAGTACCCGGGACAGGGAGGAACTATGCTACACCTTC. Translated, it gives CASSTRDREELCYTF.

V and J are TRBV11-2 and TRBJ2-7; D is unresolved. Trimming took 0 bases from V and 3 from J, leaving 12 bases between them. The CDR3 has 15 amino acids. Germline V gives CDR1 SGHAT, CDR2 FQNNGV. CDR3 amino acids: CASSLDGSVYYEQYF. The CDR3 coding sequence is TGTGCCAGCAGCTTAGACGGGTCCGTATACTACGAGCAGTACTTC.

This rearrangement joins TRBV19 to TRBJ1-2; TRBD1 might be the D (5 bases). Trimming removed 3 bases from V and 8 bases from J, with 22 bases in between. The CDR3 length is 16 residues. Germline CDR1 is LNHDA and CDR2 is SQIVND (reference sequence). The CDR3 region is CASSISGREGTSGYTF. The DNA for the CDR3 is TGTGCCAGTAGTATCTCAGGGAGGGAAGGCACGTCCGGCTACACCTTC.

The J gene is TRBJ1-2, the V gene TRBV9; a possible D gene is TRBD1 (5 bases). Between the trimmed V and J ends, which lost 0 bases and 4 bases, there was a span of 16 bases. Germline-derived CDR1 and CDR2 are SGDLS and YYNGEE. The CDR3 is 16 residues long. CDR3 sequence reads: CASSVVGGVDSYGYTF. CDR3 DNA: TGTGCCAGCAGCGTAGTCGGAGGGGTAGACAGCTATGGCTACACCTTC.

The rearrangement uses TRBV7-9 and TRBJ2-7; 10 bases are a match to TRBD1. V was clipped by 3 bases and J by 4 bases; unmatched bases: 6. This CDR3 has 15 residues. Germline values: CDR1 SEHNR, CDR2 FQNEAQ (reference sequence). The CDR3 DNA is TGTGCCAGCAGCTTCCGGGACAGGGGCGAGTACGAGCAGTACTTC. This sequence encodes CASSFRDRGEYEQYF.

Only a few counts were recorded for this clone. The chain carries TRBV6-1 and TRBJ1-1; the match to TRBD1 covers 7 bases. Looked up from germline, CDR1 is MNHNS and CDR2 is SASEGT. The CDR3 spans 15 residues. Germline trimming cut 2 bases from V and 1 base from J; bases unmatched to any gene: 4. In DNA form, the CDR3 reads TGTGCCAGCAGTGAATTTCAGGGGGGGAACACTGAAGCTTTCTTT. It yields the protein CASSEFQGGNTEAFF.

Only one count was recorded for this clone. The rearrangement joins TRBV19 to TRBJ2-2; TRBD2 might be the D (5 bases). Germline CDR1 LNHDA, CDR2 SQIVND (reference sequence). V lost 7 bases and J 5 bases, leaving 20 bases between the germline ends. This CDR3 region has 16 residues. The CDR3 bases are TGTGCCAGTACCACCCTTTCCGGACTCCAAACCGGGGAGCTGTTTTTT. Amino acid sequence: CASTTLSGLQTGELFF.

The rearrangement joins TRBV16 to TRBJ2-5; 9 bases align to TRBD2. Germline assignment: CDR1 KGHSY and CDR2 FQNENV. This CDR3 region has 19 residues. V was pared by 4 bases and J by 1 base, with 16 bases of the junction left unmatched. The CDR3 DNA sequence: TGTGCCAGCAGCCCCTCACTCGGCGGGACTAGCTTTCTCCAAGAGACCCAGTACTTC. Protein product: CASSPSLGGTSFLQETQYF.

V and J are TRBV21-1 and TRBJ1-3. TRBV21-1 is given as a pseudogene. This CDR3 is built from 17 residues. The CDR3 DNA is TGTGCCAGCAGACACACCATAGCTACACACGCACGAAACACCATATATTTT. Residues: CASRHTIATHARNTIYF.

The rearrangement links TRBV19 to TRBJ2-5, with 9 bases identical to TRBD2. Germline CDR1 is LNHDA and CDR2 is SQIVND (reference sequence). Trimming took 5 bases from V and 11 from J; bases not matched to a gene: 15. CDR3 length: 15 amino acids. CDR3 amino acids: CASSPLLAGFGRQYF. CDR3 sequence (DNA): TGTGCCAGTAGTCCACTCCTAGCGGGATTCGGTCGGCAGTACTTC.

The chain links TRBV10-3 to TRBJ2-7, with 7 positions matching TRBD1. Germline V gene sequence: CDR1 ENHRY, CDR2 SYGVKD. With V trimmed by 0 bases and J by 4 bases, 3 bases remained unmatched. The CDR3 is made up of 14 amino acids. In DNA form, the CDR3 reads TGTGCCATCAGTGAGTCAGGGACAGTATACGAGCAGTACTTC. It codes for CAISESGTVYEQYF.

This chain uses TRBV11-1 with TRBJ2-5; 10 bases line up with TRBD1. Germline CDR1 reads SGHAT; CDR2 reads FQDESV (reference sequence). V was pared by 7 bases and J by 1 base, with 9 bases of the junction left unmatched. This CDR3 is 16 amino acids long. The CDR3 sequence is CASTGGGDRGQETQYF. The DNA of the CDR3 is TGTGCCAGCACCGGTGGCGGGGACAGGGGCCAAGAGACCCAGTACTTC.

The CDR3 sequence is CASSFGGRNTEAFF. DNA of the CDR3: TGTGCCAGCAGCTTTGGTGGCCGGAACACTGAAGCTTTCTTT. The V and J genes are TRBV11-2 and TRBJ1-1, with no clear D. In germline, CDR1 is SGHAT, CDR2 FQNNGV. This CDR3 contains 14 residues. Trimming took off 3 bases at V and 1 base at J, with 9 bases between the two ends. The whole variable domain, remainder taken from reference TRBV11-2 and TRBJ1-1, is EAGVAQSPRYKIIEKRQSVAFWCNPISGHATLYWYQQILGQGPKLLIQFQNNGVVDDSQLPKDRFSAERLKGVDSTLKIQPAKLEDSAVYLCASSFGGRNTEAFFGQGTRLTVV.